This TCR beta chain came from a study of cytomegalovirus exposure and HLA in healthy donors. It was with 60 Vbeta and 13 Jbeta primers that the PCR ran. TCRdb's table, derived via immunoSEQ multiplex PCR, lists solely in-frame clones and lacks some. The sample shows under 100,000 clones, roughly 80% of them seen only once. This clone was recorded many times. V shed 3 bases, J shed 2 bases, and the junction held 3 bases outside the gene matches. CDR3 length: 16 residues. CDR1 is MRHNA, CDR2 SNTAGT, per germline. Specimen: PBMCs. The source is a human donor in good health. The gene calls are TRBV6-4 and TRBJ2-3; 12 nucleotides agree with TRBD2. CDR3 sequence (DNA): TGTGCCAGCAGTGAGTCTAGCGGGGGGGCCACAGATACGCAGTATTTT. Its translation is CASSESSGGATDTQYF.